A selection of T cell receptor beta chains follows, all from one sample in a study of blood T cells in healthy people across ages. One entry per CDR3 protein results from TCRdb running MiXCR on the 5' RACE reads. The table has some 790,000 distinct CDR3 sequences, 29% seen once; the top ten hold roughly 17%. Sequencing was carried out using blood. These receptors were taken from a woman aged 80 or older in good health. Both conserved end residues are part of each CDR3. The D gene is left open where the match is weak. Not every row has a clone size; where given, it reads once, few, many or a size class.

>TRBJ2-4|-|TRBD2|TRBV20-1
CSARDQGLAGAKNIQYF
TGCAGTGCTAGAGATCAGGGACTAGCGGGAGCCAAAAACATTCAGTACTTC
>TRBJ2-7|once|-|TRBV7-2
CAGSLEKGPPHYEQYF
TGTGCCGGCAGCTTAGAAAAGGGGCCCCCCCACTACGAGCAGTACTTC
>TRBJ1-4|many|-|TRBV15
CATSRDQGNEKLFF
TGTGCCACCAGCAGAGACCAGGGGAATGAAAAACTGTTTTTT
>TRBJ2-3|few|TRBD1|TRBV7-9
CASSFYRGLTDTQYF
TGTGCCAGCAGCTTCTACAGGGGGCTCACAGATACGCAGTATTTT
>TRBJ2-5|few|TRBD2|TRBV5-6
CASSYRTSGGYPQETQYF
TGTGCCAGCAGCTACCGGACTAGCGGGGGGTATCCCCAAGAGACCCAGTACTTC
>TRBJ2-6|many|-|TRBV5-1
CASSTGEAFPTGANVLTF
TGCGCCAGCAGCACGGGGGAGGCGTTCCCAACCGGGGCCAACGTCCTGACTTTC
>TRBJ2-3|many|-|TRBV27
CASRTTGYHTDTQYF
TGTGCCAGCAGGACAACAGGGTACCACACAGATACGCAGTATTTT
>TRBJ2-5|-|-|TRBV7-2
CASSLVRWETQYF
TGTGCCAGCAGCTTAGTAAGATGGGAGACCCAGTACTTC
>TRBJ2-7|many|-|TRBV28
CASSPGDLREQYF
TGTGCCAGCAGTCCCGGGGACTTGAGGGAGCAGTACTTC
>TRBJ2-4|-|-|TRBV3-1
CASSQDFVAKNIQYF
TGTGCCAGCAGCCAAGATTTCGTAGCCAAAAACATTCAGTACTTC
>TRBJ1-1|few|TRBD1|TRBV7-9
CASSLYRGPGTEAFF
TGTGCCAGCAGCCTATATAGGGGGCCGGGGACTGAAGCTTTCTTT
>TRBJ2-3|many|-|TRBV4-2
CASSQEELGGPTDTQYF
TGTGCCAGCAGCCAAGAAGAGTTGGGGGGCCCCACAGATACGCAGTATTTT
>TRBJ2-1|-|-|TRBV20-1
CSARAPYNEQFF
TGCAGTGCTAGAGCACCCTACAATGAGCAGTTCTTC
>TRBJ1-1|few|-|TRBV6-2/TRBV6-3
CASSLQTAGTEAFF
TGTGCCAGCAGTTTACAGACTGCCGGCACTGAAGCTTTCTTT
>TRBJ1-4|-|TRBD1|TRBV20-1
CSAGTGVGEKPFF
TGCAGTGCTGGTACAGGGGTGGGTGAAAAACCGTTTTTT
>TRBJ1-2|many|TRBD1|TRBV7-2
CASRGGPYAVNYGYTF
TGTGCCAGCAGAGGGGGCCCGTACGCCGTTAACTATGGCTACACCTTC
>TRBJ2-3|many|-|TRBV5-1
CASSSGQAGPDTQYF
TGCGCCAGCAGCTCGGGACAAGCAGGGCCAGATACGCAGTATTTT
>TRBJ1-2|many|-|TRBV7-2
CASSWGGGTSYGYTF
TGTGCCAGCAGCTGGGGGGGGGGCACGTCCTATGGCTACACCTTC
>TRBJ2-7|few|-|TRBV3-1
CASSPMGREQYF
TGTGCCAGCAGCCCCATGGGGCGGGAGCAGTACTTC
>TRBJ2-7|few|-|TRBV4-3
CASSHLQGSSYNEQYF
TGCGCCAGCAGCCACCTCCAGGGCAGCTCCTACAATGAGCAGTACTTC
>TRBJ2-7|-|-|TRBV12-3/TRBV12-4
CASTAGTGSYEQYF
TGTGCCAGCACCGCAGGGACGGGCTCCTACGAGCAGTACTTC